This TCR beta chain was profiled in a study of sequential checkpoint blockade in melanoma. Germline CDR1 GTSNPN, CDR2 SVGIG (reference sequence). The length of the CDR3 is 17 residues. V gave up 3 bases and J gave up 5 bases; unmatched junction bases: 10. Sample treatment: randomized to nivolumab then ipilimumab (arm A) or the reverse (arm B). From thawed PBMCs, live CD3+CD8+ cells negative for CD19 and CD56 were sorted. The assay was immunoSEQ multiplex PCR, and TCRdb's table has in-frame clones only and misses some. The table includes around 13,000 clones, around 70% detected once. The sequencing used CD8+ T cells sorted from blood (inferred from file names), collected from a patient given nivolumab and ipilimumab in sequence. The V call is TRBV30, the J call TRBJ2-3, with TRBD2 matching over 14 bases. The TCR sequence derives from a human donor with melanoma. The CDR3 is CAWRNRGLAGGLDTQYF. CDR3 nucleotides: TGTGCCTGGAGGAACCGCGGACTAGCGGGGGGATTAGATACGCAGTATTTT.